This is a list of T cell receptor beta chains from one sample in a study of technical replicates of blood from a handful of donors. Measured with immunoSEQ multiplex PCR; TCRdb has only the in-frame clones, and not every one. The table records some 70,000 clones, about 97% of them present only once. The sequencing sample was made of T cells isolated from PBMCs. These receptors all stem from a human donor in good health. CDR3s include the opening cysteine and the closing phenylalanine or tryptophan. The D gene is left open where the match is weak. Part of the rows lack a size; the others show once, few, many or a class for expanded clones.

j_call clone_size v_call d_call cdr3_nt cdr3_aa
TRBJ2-3 . TRBV14 TRBD2 TGTGCCAGCAGCCTCCTAGCGGCCAGCACAGATACGCAGTATTTT CASSLLAASTDTQYF
TRBJ2-7 . TRBV7-9 TRBD1 TGTGCCAGCAGCTCCCGGGACAGGAGTGATCCCTACGAGCAGTACTTC CASSSRDRSDPYEQYF
TRBJ1-5 . TRBV30 . TGTGCCTGGACCTCCGGGAGCAATCAGCCCCAGCATTTT CAWTSGSNQPQHF
TRBJ1-1 . TRBV7-3 . TGTGCCAGCAGCTTAAGCAGGGGAACTGAAGCTTTCTTT CASSLSRGTEAFF
TRBJ1-5 . TRBV7-9 TRBD1 TGTGCCAGCAGCTCGGGACAGCTTAATCAGCCCCAGCATTTT CASSSGQLNQPQHF
TRBJ2-7 . TRBV10-3 . TGTGCCATCAGTGAGGAGGGCGGAGGGAACTCCTACGAGCAGTACTTC CAISEEGGGNSYEQYF
TRBJ1-2 once TRBV7-9 TRBD1 TGTGCCAGCAGCTCGGGGGACAGGTTTTATACTAACTATGGCTACACCTTC CASSSGDRFYTNYGYTF
TRBJ2-7 . TRBV7-3 . TGTGCCAGCAGCTTAGGGGGCTACTCCTACGAGCAGTACTTC CASSLGGYSYEQYF
TRBJ2-7 few TRBV5-1 . TGCGCCAGCAGGACAGGTCCGGGTTCTGATGGGGAGCAGTACTTC CASRTGPGSDGEQYF
TRBJ2-7 . TRBV6-6 . TGTGCCAGCAGTTTATTATCCTACGAGCAGTACTTC CASSLLSYEQYF
TRBJ2-7 . TRBV13 TRBD1 TGTGCCAGCAGCTTAGGACAGGGGACCTACGAGCAGTACTTC CASSLGQGTYEQYF
TRBJ2-2 . TRBV7-9 TRBD2 TGTGCCAGCAGCTACTCGGGACTAGCGGGAGCCGGGGAGCTGTTTTTT CASSYSGLAGAGELFF